This is a list of T cell receptor beta chains from one sample in a study of shared clonotypes between healthy human individuals. Sequenced by immunoSEQ multiplex PCR; TCRdb stores in-frame clones only, minus some. The sample has about 2.1 million clones; 93% are singletons. Sample: naive CD8+ T cells from PBMCs. The receptors derive from a man in his late teens or twenties in good health. Some clones in this sample may be carry-over from other donors' samples. Each CDR3 is given with its conserved first and last residue. D genes are given only for firm matches. The size field is filled for only some rows; it gives once, few, many or a size class.

j_call | v_call | clone_size | d_call | cdr3_nt | cdr3_aa
TRBJ1-1 | TRBV4-3 | NA | TRBD1 | TGCGCCAGCAGCCACTGGGACAGGGGTCTTTTCTTT | CASSHWDRGLFF
TRBJ2-2 | TRBV19 | NA | TRBD2 | TGTGCCAGTAGTCCTATAGTAGCGGGGCAGAACACCGGGGAGCTGTTTTTT | CASSPIVAGQNTGELFF
TRBJ1-2 | TRBV13 | NA | NA | TGTGCCAGCAGCTTAGACAGGACTAACTATGGCTACACCTTC | CASSLDRTNYGYTF
TRBJ2-1 | TRBV4-1 | NA | TRBD2 | TGCGCCAGCAGAAACGTAGCGGGAGGGCCGAGATACAATGAGCAGTTCTTC | CASRNVAGGPRYNEQFF
TRBJ2-3 | TRBV2 | NA | TRBD2 | TGTGCCAGCAGTGAATGGGTGGCTAGCGGGGCTAGCACAGATACGCAGTATTTT | CASSEWVASGASTDTQYF
TRBJ2-1 | TRBV14 | NA | TRBD2 | TGTGCCAGCAGTCGACTAGCGGGTTCGTACAATGAGCAGTTCTTC | CASSRLAGSYNEQFF
TRBJ2-1 | TRBV11-2 | NA | TRBD2 | TGTGCCAGCACCCTGGTGCGGGGGGCGGGCAATGAGCAGTTCTTC | CASTLVRGAGNEQFF
TRBJ1-1 | TRBV5-1 | NA | NA | TGCGCCAGCAGCCGAACCTCGGGTGTATCTGAAGCTTTCTTT | CASSRTSGVSEAFF
TRBJ2-7 | TRBV5-1 | NA | NA | TGCGCCAGCAGCTCGTTGACACTCTCCTACGAGCAGTACTTC | CASSSLTLSYEQYF
TRBJ2-1 | TRBV7-3 | NA | TRBD1 | TGTGCCAGCAGCACCCGGGACAGGGGTTACAATGAGCAGTTCTTC | CASSTRDRGYNEQFF
TRBJ2-1 | TRBV19 | NA | TRBD1 | TGTGCCAGTAGTATAGTATTAGGACAGGGGTCCTACAATGAGCAGTTCTTC | CASSIVLGQGSYNEQFF
TRBJ2-2 | TRBV27 | NA | NA | TGTGCCAGCAGTCCCACGGGACTCTTGAACACCGGGGAGCTGTTTTTT | CASSPTGLLNTGELFF
TRBJ1-2 | TRBV10-1 | NA | NA | TGCGCCAGCAGTGAGTCCTCGGACCCAGGCTACACCTTC | CASSESSDPGYTF
TRBJ2-3 | TRBV25-1 | NA | NA | TGTGCCAGCAGTGTCGGACAAACAGATACGCAGTATTTT | CASSVGQTDTQYF
TRBJ1-2 | TRBV29-1 | NA | TRBD1 | TGCAGCGTTATACGGGACAGAGACTATGGCTACACCTTC | CSVIRDRDYGYTF
TRBJ1-2 | TRBV5-4 | NA | NA | TGTGCCAGCAGCTTACCAGGGAAGAACTATGGCTACACCTTC | CASSLPGKNYGYTF
TRBJ2-5 | TRBV7-2 | once | TRBD2 | TGTGCCAGCAGCTTAGTGGCGGGAGGGCCCCGTGAGACCCAGTACTTC | CASSLVAGGPRETQYF
TRBJ2-7 | TRBV7-2 | NA | TRBD2 | TGTGCCAGCAGCTCCTTGTCGGTAGCGGGACTACCCTACGAGCAGTACTTC | CASSSLSVAGLPYEQYF
TRBJ2-1 | TRBV19 | NA | TRBD2 | TGTGCCACATCCCGAGGCGGGAGCTCCTACAATGAGCAGTTCTTC | CATSRGGSSYNEQFF
TRBJ2-3 | TRBV19 | once | NA | TGTGCCAGTAGTATGATGATGGCTCGGGCCACAGATACGCAGTATTTT | CASSMMMARATDTQYF
TRBJ1-1 | TRBV6-5 | NA | TRBD1 | TGTGCCAGCAGTACACAGGGGGTGGGCACTGAAGCTTTCTTT | CASSTQGVGTEAFF
TRBJ2-1 | TRBV7-2 | NA | TRBD2 | TGTGCCAGCAGCATACTAGCGGGTGACAATGAGCAGTTCTTC | CASSILAGDNEQFF
TRBJ2-3 | TRBV28 | NA | NA | TGTGCCAGCAGAGGGGGAAGGGATACGCAGTATTTT | CASRGGRDTQYF
TRBJ1-5 | TRBV25-1 | NA | TRBD1 | TGTGCCAGCGGACAGGGTTTTGGTCAGCCCCAGCATTTT | CASGQGFGQPQHF
TRBJ2-2 | TRBV7-7 | NA | NA | TGTGCCAGCAGCGATACCCACGGGGAGCTGTTTTTT | CASSDTHGELFF
TRBJ1-1 | TRBV5-4 | NA | NA | TGTGCCAGCAGCGCCTCGGGCTTTACGGGGGGCTCGCGGACTGAAGCTTTCTTT | CASSASGFTGGSRTEAFF
TRBJ1-4 | TRBV19 | NA | NA | TGTGCCAGTAGTATCGGGGCAGGAACTAATGAAAAACTGTTTTTT | CASSIGAGTNEKLFF
TRBJ2-7 | TRBV21-1 | NA | NA | TGTGCCAGCAGCAATGCGGTCCCCGGACAGGGATTTTGCGAGCAGTACTTC | CASSNAVPGQGFCEQYF
TRBJ2-7 | TRBV27 | NA | NA | TGTGCCAGCAGTTTTTTATCGGGGAGCGAGCAGTACTTC | CASSFLSGSEQYF
TRBJ1-5 | TRBV28 | few | TRBD1 | TGTGCCAGCAGTTTGGGACAGGGTCATCAGCCCCAGCATTTT | CASSLGQGHQPQHF
TRBJ2-7 | TRBV14 | NA | TRBD1 | TGTGCCAGCAGCCCAGACAGGGACGAGGGAACCTACGAGCAGTACTTC | CASSPDRDEGTYEQYF
TRBJ2-7 | TRBV28 | once | NA | TGTGCCAGCAGTTCCGACGGGACTCGGAAGTACTTC | CASSSDGTRKYF